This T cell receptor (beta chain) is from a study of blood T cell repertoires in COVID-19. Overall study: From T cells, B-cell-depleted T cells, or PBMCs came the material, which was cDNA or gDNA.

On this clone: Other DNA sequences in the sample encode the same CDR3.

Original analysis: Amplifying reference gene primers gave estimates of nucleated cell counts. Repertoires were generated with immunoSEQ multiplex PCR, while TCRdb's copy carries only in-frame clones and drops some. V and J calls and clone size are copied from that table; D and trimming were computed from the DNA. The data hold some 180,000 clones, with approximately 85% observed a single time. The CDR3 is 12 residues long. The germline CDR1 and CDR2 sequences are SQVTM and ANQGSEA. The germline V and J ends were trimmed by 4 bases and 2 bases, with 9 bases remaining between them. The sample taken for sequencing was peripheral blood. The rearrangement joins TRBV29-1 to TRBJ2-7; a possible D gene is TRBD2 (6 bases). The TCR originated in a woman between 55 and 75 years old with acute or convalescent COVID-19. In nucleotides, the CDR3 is TGCAGCGTTGCCTCGGGAGCCTACGAGCAGTACTTC. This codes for CSVASGAYEQYF.